This TCR beta chain was captured by sequencing in a study of blood T cell repertoires in COVID-19. The wider study: From T cells, B-cell-depleted T cells, or PBMCs came the material, which was cDNA or gDNA.

The ends lost 6 bases at V and 6 bases at J; junction bases unmatched: 11. CDR3 size: 14 residues. Germline V gene data show CDR1 as WSHSY and CDR2 as SAAADI. Original processing methods: Researchers report that nucleated cell counts were estimated from reference gene primer amplification. TCRdb's copy holds only in-frame clones and misses some; the assay was immunoSEQ multiplex PCR. That table supplies the V and J calls and clone size; D and trimming were determined from the DNA. Here the sample spans 250,000 to 400,000 clones, 85% being singletons. The V gene is TRBV10-2, the J gene TRBJ2-7, with 7 nucleotides matching TRBD1. Sequencing input: PBMCs or T cells enriched from blood (not recorded which). This clonotype was sampled from a woman aged 25 to 39 who had been exposed to COVID-19. The CDR3, as DNA: TGCGCCAGCAGGGCCGGGACAGTCACTCCCGAGCAGTACTTC. Protein product: CASRAGTVTPEQYF.